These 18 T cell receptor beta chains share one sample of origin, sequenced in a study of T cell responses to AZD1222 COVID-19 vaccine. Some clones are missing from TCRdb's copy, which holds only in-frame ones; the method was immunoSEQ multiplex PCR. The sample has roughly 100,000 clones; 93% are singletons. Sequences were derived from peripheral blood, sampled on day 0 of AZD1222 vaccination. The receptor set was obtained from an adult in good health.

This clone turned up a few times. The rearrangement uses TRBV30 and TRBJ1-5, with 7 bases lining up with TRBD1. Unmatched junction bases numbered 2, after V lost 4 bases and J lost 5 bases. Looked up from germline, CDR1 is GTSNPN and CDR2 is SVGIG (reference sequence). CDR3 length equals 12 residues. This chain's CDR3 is CAWNTGDQPQHF. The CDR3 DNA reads TGTGCCTGGAATACAGGGGATCAGCCCCAGCATTTT.

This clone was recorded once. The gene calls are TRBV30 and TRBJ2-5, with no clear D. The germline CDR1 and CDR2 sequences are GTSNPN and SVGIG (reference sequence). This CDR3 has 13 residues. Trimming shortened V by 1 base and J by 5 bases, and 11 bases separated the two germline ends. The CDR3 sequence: CAWSDSPRETQYF. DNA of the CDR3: TGTGCCTGGAGTGACAGCCCTCGGGAGACCCAGTACTTC.

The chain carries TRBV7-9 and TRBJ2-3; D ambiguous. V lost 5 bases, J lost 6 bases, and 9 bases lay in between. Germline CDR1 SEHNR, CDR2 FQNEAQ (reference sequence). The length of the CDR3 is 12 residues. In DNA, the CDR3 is TGTGCCAGCAGCAGGGTTGGGGATACGCAGTATTTT. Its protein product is CASSRVGDTQYF.

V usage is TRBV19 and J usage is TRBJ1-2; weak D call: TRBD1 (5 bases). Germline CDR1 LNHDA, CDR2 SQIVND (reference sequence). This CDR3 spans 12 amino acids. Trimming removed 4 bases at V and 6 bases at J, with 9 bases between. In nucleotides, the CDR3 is TGTGCCAGTAGTACAGGGTTGAATGGCTACACCTTC. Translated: CASSTGLNGYTF.

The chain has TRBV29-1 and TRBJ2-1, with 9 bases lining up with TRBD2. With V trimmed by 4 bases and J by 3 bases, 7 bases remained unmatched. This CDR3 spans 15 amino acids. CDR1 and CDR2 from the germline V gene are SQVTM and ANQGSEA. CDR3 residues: CSVGRASGNYNEQFF. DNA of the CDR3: TGCAGCGTTGGTCGCGCTAGCGGGAACTACAATGAGCAGTTCTTC.

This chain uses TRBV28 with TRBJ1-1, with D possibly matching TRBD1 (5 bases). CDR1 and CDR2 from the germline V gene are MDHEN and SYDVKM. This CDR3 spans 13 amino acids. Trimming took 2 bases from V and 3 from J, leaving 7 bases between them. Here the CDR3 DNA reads TGTGCCAGCAGTTTAAGCAGGGACACTGAAGCTTTCTTT. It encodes CASSLSRDTEAFF. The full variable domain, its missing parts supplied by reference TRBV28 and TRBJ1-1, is DVKVTQSSRYLVKRTGEKVFLECVQDMDHENMFWYRQDPGLGLRLIYFSYDVKMKEKGDIPEGYSVSREKKERFSLILESASTNQTSMYLCASSLSRDTEAFFGQGTRLTVV.

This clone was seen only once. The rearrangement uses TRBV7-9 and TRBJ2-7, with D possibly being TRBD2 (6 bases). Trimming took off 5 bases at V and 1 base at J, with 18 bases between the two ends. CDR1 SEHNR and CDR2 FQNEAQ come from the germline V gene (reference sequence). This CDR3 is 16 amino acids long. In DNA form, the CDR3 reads TGTGCCAGCAGCCCAGCGGTGGGACTGATTTCCTACGAGCAGTACTTC. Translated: CASSPAVGLISYEQYF.

CDR3 in DNA: TGTGCCAGCAGTGAGGTTTGGGGGTCTCAGCCCCAGCATTTT. Translating it yields CASSEVWGSQPQHF. V is TRBV6-1 and J is TRBJ1-5, with a possible D match to TRBD1 (5 bases). This CDR3 contains 14 residues. Germline values: CDR1 MNHNS, CDR2 SASEGT. The V and J ends lost 3 bases and 6 bases respectively, with 12 bases between them.

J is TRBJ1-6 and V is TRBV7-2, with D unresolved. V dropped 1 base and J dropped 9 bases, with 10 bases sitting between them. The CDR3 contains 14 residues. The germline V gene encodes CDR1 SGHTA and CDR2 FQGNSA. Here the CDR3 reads CASSLGPQSSPLHF. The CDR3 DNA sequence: TGTGCCAGCAGCTTAGGACCTCAATCTTCACCCCTCCACTTT.

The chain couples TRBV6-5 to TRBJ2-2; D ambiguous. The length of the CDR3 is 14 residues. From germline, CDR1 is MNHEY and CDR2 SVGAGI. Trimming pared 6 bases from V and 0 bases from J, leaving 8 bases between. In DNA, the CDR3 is TGTGCCAGCAGGTGGACGACGAACACCGGGGAGCTGTTTTTT. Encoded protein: CASRWTTNTGELFF.

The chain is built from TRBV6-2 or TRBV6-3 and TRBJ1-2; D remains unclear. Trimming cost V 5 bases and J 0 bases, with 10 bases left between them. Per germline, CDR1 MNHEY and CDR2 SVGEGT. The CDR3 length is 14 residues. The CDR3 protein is CASSRLGPNYGYTF. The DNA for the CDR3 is TGTGCCAGCAGTCGGCTCGGTCCTAACTATGGCTACACCTTC.

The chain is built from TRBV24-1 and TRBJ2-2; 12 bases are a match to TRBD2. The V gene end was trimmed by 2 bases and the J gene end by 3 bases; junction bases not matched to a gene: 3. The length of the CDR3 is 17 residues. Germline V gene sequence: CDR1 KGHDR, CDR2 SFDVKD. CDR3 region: CATSDSSGRAHTGELFF. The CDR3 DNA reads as TGTGCCACCAGTGATTCTAGCGGGAGGGCCCACACCGGGGAGCTGTTTTTT.

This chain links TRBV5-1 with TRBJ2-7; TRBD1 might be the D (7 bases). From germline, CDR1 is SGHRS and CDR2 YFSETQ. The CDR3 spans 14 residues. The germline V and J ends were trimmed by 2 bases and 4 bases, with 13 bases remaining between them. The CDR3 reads CASSFRQGGYEQYF. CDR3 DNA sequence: TGCGCCAGCAGCTTTAGACAGGGAGGATACGAGCAGTACTTC.

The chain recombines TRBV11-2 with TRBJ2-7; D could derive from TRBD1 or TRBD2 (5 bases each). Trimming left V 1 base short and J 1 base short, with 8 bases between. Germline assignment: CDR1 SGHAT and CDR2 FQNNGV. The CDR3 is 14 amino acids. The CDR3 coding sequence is TGTGCCAGCAGCTTAGCGGGGCCGTCCTACGAGCAGTACTTC. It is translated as CASSLAGPSYEQYF.

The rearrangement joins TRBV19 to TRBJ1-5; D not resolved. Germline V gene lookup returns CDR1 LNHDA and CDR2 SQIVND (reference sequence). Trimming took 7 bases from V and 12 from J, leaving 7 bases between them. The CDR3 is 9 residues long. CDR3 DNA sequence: TGTGCCAGTACCCCGTACCAGCATTTT. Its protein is CASTPYQHF. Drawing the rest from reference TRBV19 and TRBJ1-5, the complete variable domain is DGGITQSPKYLFRKEGQNVTLSCEQNLNHDAMYWYRQDPGQGLRLIYYSQIVNDFQKGDIAEGYSVSREKKESFPLTVTSAQKNPTAFYLCASTPYQHFGDGTRLSIL.

Here the CDR3 DNA reads TGTGCCAGCAGTCGAAGTGGGATAGCCAAAAACATTCAGTACTTC. Its translation: CASSRSGIAKNIQYF. The V gene is TRBV28, the J gene TRBJ2-4; unclear D gene. Germline CDR1 and CDR2: MDHEN and SYDVKM. The CDR3 extends over 15 amino acids. The ends were cut back, 5 bases at V and 0 bases at J, with 11 bases in the middle. The complete variable domain, with remaining parts taken from reference TRBV28 and TRBJ2-4, reads DVKVTQSSRYLVKRTGEKVFLECVQDMDHENMFWYRQDPGLGLRLIYFSYDVKMKEKGDIPEGYSVSREKKERFSLILESASTNQTSMYLCASSRSGIAKNIQYFGAGTRLSVL.

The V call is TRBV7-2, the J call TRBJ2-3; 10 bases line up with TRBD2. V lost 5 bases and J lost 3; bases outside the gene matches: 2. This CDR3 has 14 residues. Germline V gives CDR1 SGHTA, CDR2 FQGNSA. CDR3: CASSRTSGTDTQYF. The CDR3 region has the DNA TGTGCCAGCAGCCGGACTAGCGGAACAGATACGCAGTATTTT.

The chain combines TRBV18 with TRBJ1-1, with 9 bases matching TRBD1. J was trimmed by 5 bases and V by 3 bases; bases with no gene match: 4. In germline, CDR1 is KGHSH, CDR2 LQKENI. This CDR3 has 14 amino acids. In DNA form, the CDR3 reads TGTGCCAGCTCACCGGACAGGGGTGGGACTGAAGCTTTCTTT. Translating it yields CASSPDRGGTEAFF.